These 18 T cell receptor beta chains share one sample of origin, sequenced in a study of OX40 agonist ivuxolimab in advanced cancers. Using immunoSEQ multiplex PCR, the repertoire was profiled, and TCRdb retains in-frame clones only, with some absent. The sample records about 70,000 clones, around nine tenths being singletons. Here the sequenced sample was CD4+ or CD8+ T cells sorted from blood, taken in a trial of the OX40 agonist ivuxolimab. These receptor sequences come from an adult with an advanced solid tumor such as melanoma, head and neck, liver or kidney cancer.

This chain links TRBV4-1 with TRBJ2-7, with 7 bases lining up with TRBD1. With V trimmed by 4 bases and J by 4 bases, 4 bases remained unmatched. This CDR3 comprises 13 residues. The germline gives CDR1 MGHRA, CDR2 YSYEKL. The CDR3 nucleotides read TGCGCCAGCAGCCCGGGACAGTTGTACGAGCAGTACTTC. Amino acids: CASSPGQLYEQYF.

The chain couples TRBV7-3 to TRBJ2-1; D ambiguous. Deletions cut 0 bases from V and 7 bases from J, with 7 bases between. Germline V gene data show CDR1 as SGHTA and CDR2 as FQGTGA. CDR3 length: 13 amino acids. In DNA form, the CDR3 reads TGTGCCAGCAGCTTAACTGGCGGAAATGAGCAGTTCTTC. Translated, it gives CASSLTGGNEQFF.

The J gene is TRBJ2-1, the V gene TRBV7-2, with D hard to call. V was shortened by 1 base and J by 0 bases, with 13 bases between the two germline ends. The CDR3 has 17 amino acids. CDR1 and CDR2 from the germline V gene are SGHTA and FQGNSA. In nucleotides, the CDR3 is TGTGCCAGCAGCTTAGACGGTGGGCCCAGCTCCTACAATGAGCAGTTCTTC. It codes for CASSLDGGPSSYNEQFF.

This chain's CDR3 is CASSLLGFGGAYNEQFF. In DNA form, the CDR3 reads TGTGCCAGCAGTTTATTGGGTTTCGGCGGGGCCTACAATGAGCAGTTCTTC. The chain uses TRBV27 and TRBJ2-1, with D perhaps matching TRBD2 (6 bases). Trimming removed 1 base at V and 2 bases at J, with 15 bases between. The CDR3 spans 17 residues. Germline CDR1 reads MNHEY; CDR2 reads SMNVEV (reference sequence).

The CDR3 here is CASSLEPATNEKLFF. The CDR3 nucleotides are TGTGCCAGCAGCTTAGAACCTGCAACTAATGAAAAACTGTTTTTT. This chain joins TRBV13 and TRBJ1-4; D gene unclear. CDR1 is PRHDT, CDR2 FYEKMQ, per germline (reference sequence). The CDR3 contains 15 residues. V gave up 1 base and J gave up 0 bases, with 6 bases separating them.

The chain uses TRBV27 and TRBJ2-1; no clear D gene. The CDR3 length is 13 residues. V lost 2 bases and J 1 base, leaving 3 bases between the germline ends. Germline-derived CDR1 and CDR2 are MNHEY and SMNVEV (reference sequence). DNA of the CDR3: TGTGCCAGCAGTTTAGCGTCCTACAATGAGCAGTTCTTC. Translation: CASSLASYNEQFF.

This clone was recorded only once. The chain links TRBV2 to TRBJ2-7, with 12 positions matching TRBD1. V dropped 7 bases and J dropped 0; count of bases not matched to a gene: 7. The CDR3 totals 16 residues. Germline CDR1 and CDR2: SNHLY and FYNNEI. The CDR3 coding sequence is TGTGCCAGCAACGAGGGACAGGGGGCTTACTCCTACGAGCAGTACTTC. It is translated as CASNEGQGAYSYEQYF.

The chain combines TRBV11-1 with TRBJ1-1; no definite D call. V dropped 3 bases and J dropped 1 base, with 9 bases sitting between them. The CDR3 sequence is 14 residues long. The V gene's germline CDR1 is SGHAT and CDR2 FQDESV (reference sequence). The CDR3 loop is CASSFTAENTEAFF. Here the CDR3 DNA reads TGTGCCAGCAGCTTTACAGCCGAGAACACTGAAGCTTTCTTT.

The rearrangement uses TRBV7-6 and TRBJ1-2; D ambiguous. The CDR3 extends over 14 amino acids. V shed 2 bases and J shed 2 bases, with 9 bases lying between them. From germline, CDR1 is SGHVS and CDR2 FNYEAQ. This CDR3 is CASSLFAENYGYTF. Here the CDR3 DNA reads TGTGCCAGCAGCTTATTTGCAGAGAACTATGGCTACACCTTC. The full variable domain, with the rest looked up from reference TRBV7-6 and TRBJ1-2, is GAGVSQSPRYKVTKRGQDVALRCDPISGHVSLYWYRQALGQGPEFLTYFNYEAQQDKSGLPNDRFSAERPEGSISTLTIQRTEQRDSAMYRCASSLFAENYGYTFGSGTRLTVV.

V usage is TRBV19 and J usage is TRBJ2-7, with 10 bases aligning to TRBD2. With V trimmed by 3 bases and J by 2 bases, 10 bases remained unmatched. The CDR3 covers 17 residues. Germline values: CDR1 LNHDA, CDR2 SQIVND (reference sequence). CDR3 region: CASSITLAGDPTYEQYF. CDR3 DNA: TGTGCCAGTAGTATTACCCTAGCGGGGGACCCTACCTACGAGCAGTACTTC.

The rearrangement uses TRBV9 and TRBJ1-4; tentative D call: TRBD1 (6 bases). The CDR3 runs 14 residues. From germline, CDR1 is SGDLS and CDR2 YYNGEE. V was cut by 4 bases and J by 7 bases, with 14 bases left in between. The CDR3 DNA reads TGTGCCAGCAGCCCCAGCAGGGGTGGTGAAAAACTGTTTTTT. It codes for CASSPSRGGEKLFF.

The V and J genes are TRBV19 and TRBJ1-2; D not certain. The germline gives CDR1 LNHDA, CDR2 SQIVND (reference sequence). V lost 3 bases and J lost 4, with 6 bases in between. The CDR3 runs to 12 residues. In DNA form, the CDR3 reads TGTGCCAGTAGTATGGGCGGCTATGGCTACACCTTC. Its translation: CASSMGGYGYTF. Combining the CDR3 with reference TRBV19 and TRBJ1-2 gives the whole variable domain DGGITQSPKYLFRKEGQNVTLSCEQNLNHDAMYWYRQDPGQGLRLIYYSQIVNDFQKGDIAEGYSVSREKKESFPLTVTSAQKNPTAFYLCASSMGGYGYTFGSGTRLTVV.

The rearrangement links TRBV7-8 to TRBJ2-6, with TRBD2 matching over 12 bases. Germline V CDR1 and CDR2: SGHVS, FQNEAQ. Trimming cost V 4 bases and J 1 base; bases outside gene matches: 8. The CDR3 is 19 residues long. CDR3 bases: TGTGCCAGCAGCTCTCGGTTGCTAGCGGGGGGGTCTGGGGCCAACGTCCTGACTTTC. Protein: CASSSRLLAGGSGANVLTF.

V and J are TRBV7-9 and TRBJ2-7, with D unclear. The V and J ends lost 1 base and 0 bases respectively, with 10 bases between them. Germline CDR1 SEHNR, CDR2 FQNEAQ (reference sequence). The CDR3 consists of 15 residues. The CDR3: CASSLGVGLSYEQYF. For the CDR3, the DNA is TGTGCCAGCAGCTTAGGTGTGGGCCTCTCCTACGAGCAGTACTTC.

The chain recombines TRBV5-5 with TRBJ2-7; D may correspond to TRBD1 or TRBD2 (6 bases each). CDR1 and CDR2 from the germline V gene are SGHKS and YYEKEE (reference sequence). This CDR3 contains 18 residues. V dropped 2 bases and J dropped 3 bases, with 24 bases sitting between them. The CDR3 loop reads CASSLAGRAGLGGYEQYF. The CDR3 bases are TGTGCCAGCAGCTTAGCGGGCAGGGCGGGTTTAGGGGGCTACGAGCAGTACTTC.

The chain has TRBV7-9 and TRBJ1-3, with D possibly TRBD1 on 5 matching bases. CDR1 is SEHNR, CDR2 FQNEAQ, per germline (reference sequence). Trimming removed 5 bases from V and 0 bases from J, with 14 bases in between. The CDR3 is 16 residues long. CDR3 loop: CASSPGTASSGNTIYF. The CDR3 DNA follows: TGTGCCAGCAGCCCCGGGACGGCAAGCTCTGGAAACACCATATATTTT.

The CDR3 loop is CSVFAKNIQYF. CDR3 sequence (DNA): TGCAGCGTTTTTGCCAAAAACATTCAGTACTTC. The chain is built from TRBV29-1 and TRBJ2-4, with no clear D. Per germline, CDR1 SQVTM and CDR2 ANQGSEA. The CDR3 runs to 11 residues. Between the trimmed V and J ends, which lost 5 bases and 1 base, there was a span of 3 bases.

This chain connects TRBV7-2 to TRBJ1-2; unclear D gene. The CDR3 totals 17 residues. V was cut by 2 bases and J by 1 base, with 17 bases left in between. CDR1 and CDR2 from the germline V gene are SGHTA and FQGNSA. The DNA of the CDR3 is TGTGCCAGCAGCTTAAATACCGCGGCCTCCATTAACTATGGCTACACCTTC. Its translation is CASSLNTAASINYGYTF.